This T cell receptor beta chain was captured in a study of CD8+ T cells in alopecia areata. Study results and caveats: Lesional scalp, notably in alopecia totalis/universalis, had clonality above that of normal scalp.

As regards this clone: Its antigen is still unknown.

cDNA serving as the sequencing template came from extracted, reverse transcribed RNA. TCRdb's table, derived via immunoSEQ multiplex PCR, lists solely in-frame clones and lacks some. The sample holds about 180,000 clones, 50% to 75% seen once. In germline, CDR1 is LGHNT, CDR2 FRNRAP. The V end lost 4 bases, the J end lost 6 bases, and 18 bases lay between the germline ends. The CDR3 is made up of 16 amino acids. The genes are TRBV12-5 and TRBJ2-2; the D gene is possibly TRBD2 (5 bases). The receptor's source is a human donor with alopecia areata. This specimen consisted of CD4+ T cells sorted from blood, obtained at week 0. The CDR3 region is CASGSSRASWSGELFF. CDR3 nucleotides: TGTGCTAGTGGTTCCTCCCGGGCTAGCTGGTCCGGGGAGCTGTTTTTT.